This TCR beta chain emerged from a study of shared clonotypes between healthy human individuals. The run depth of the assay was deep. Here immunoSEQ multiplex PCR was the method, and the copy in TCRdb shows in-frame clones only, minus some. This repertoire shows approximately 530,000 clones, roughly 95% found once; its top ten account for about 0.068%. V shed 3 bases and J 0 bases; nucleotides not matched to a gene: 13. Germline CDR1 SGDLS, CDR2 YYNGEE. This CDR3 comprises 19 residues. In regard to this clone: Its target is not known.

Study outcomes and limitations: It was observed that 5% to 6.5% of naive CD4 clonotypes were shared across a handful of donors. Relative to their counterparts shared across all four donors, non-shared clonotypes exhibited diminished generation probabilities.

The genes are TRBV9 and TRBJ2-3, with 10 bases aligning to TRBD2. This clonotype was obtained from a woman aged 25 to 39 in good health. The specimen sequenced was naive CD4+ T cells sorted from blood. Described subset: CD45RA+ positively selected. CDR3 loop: CASSGSWQTSGPSTDTQYF. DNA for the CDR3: TGTGCCAGCAGCGGAAGCTGGCAGACTAGCGGGCCCAGCACAGATACGCAGTATTTT. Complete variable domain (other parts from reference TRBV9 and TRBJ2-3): DSGVTQTPKHLITATGQRVTLRCSPRSGDLSVYWYQQSLDQGLQFLIQYYNGEERAKGNILERFSAQQFPDLHSELNLSSLELGDSALYFCASSGSWQTSGPSTDTQYFGPGTRLTVL.